The clone carrying this TCR beta chain was seen ten or more times. The antigen remains undetermined. This sample is drawn from a study of early T cells in non-severe SARS-CoV-2 infection. Study background: The chains were unpaired, and the sequenced material was bulk RNA from unsorted whole blood.

V was cut by 5 bases and J by 4 bases, with 20 bases left in between. The CDR3 extends over 16 amino acids. CDR1 is LGHNT, CDR2 FRNRAP, per germline. Individual cDNA molecules received unique molecular identifiers during library preparation. A single record per CDR3 protein comes from TCRdb applying MiXCR to the 5' RACE reads. The data show roughly 16,000 distinct CDR3 sequences, around 6% seen once. The study's findings and limits: Using VDJdb, the matching emphasized anti-spike CD8 responses while missing private and CD4 specificities.

This chain joins TRBV12-5 and TRBJ2-5; TRBD2 might be the D (6 bases). Source: whole blood, taken at baseline. This clonotype originated in an adult who was a healthcare worker with PCR-confirmed SARS-CoV-2 infection or an uninfected control (not recorded which). CDR3 DNA sequence: TGTGCTAGTGGTGCCACCTCTTGGAGGGCAAGAGAGACCCAGTACTTC. Its translation is CASGATSWRARETQYF.